The present T cell receptor (beta chain) was sequenced within a study of shared clonotypes between healthy human individuals. The CDR3 sequence is 17 residues long. As defined, naive CD8 cells were CD45RO-negative and positively selected for CCR7, with terminally differentiated effector memory CD45RA+ cells excluded. Clones were sequenced by immunoSEQ multiplex PCR, and TCRdb holds only the in-frame ones, with some missing. The repertoire has approximately 2,000,000 clones, 80% to 95% of them found once; the top ten carry around 1.7%. This chain connects TRBV21-1 to TRBJ2-2; TRBD2 was called by the table and not checked on the DNA. TRBV21-1 is flagged as a pseudogene. This clonotype originated in a man aged 18 to 29 in good health. Some clones in this sample may be carry-over from other donors' samples. The source material was naive CD8+ T cells from PBMCs. CDR3 in DNA: TGTGCCAGCAGCAAAGAGGGGGCGGGAGGGCTCACCGGGGAGCTGTTTTTT. Protein sequence: CASSKEGAGGLTGELFF.